This TCR beta chain derives from a study of control samples from healthy donors and cancer patients. TCRdb's table, derived via immunoSEQ multiplex PCR, lists solely in-frame clones and lacks some. The table has tens of thousands of clones, under 90% seen once; the top ten hold 4.5% to 7%. Germline assignment: CDR1 SGHAT and CDR2 FQNNGV. Trimming left V 7 bases short and J 5 bases short, with 7 bases between. There are 11 residues in the CDR3. The J gene is TRBJ2-3, the V gene TRBV11-2, with no clear D. The sample comprised blood. The sequence was collected from a man between 45 and 60 years old in good health. CDR3 nucleotide sequence: TGTGCCAGCACCCTGGGAGATACGCAGTATTTT. This encodes CASTLGDTQYF.